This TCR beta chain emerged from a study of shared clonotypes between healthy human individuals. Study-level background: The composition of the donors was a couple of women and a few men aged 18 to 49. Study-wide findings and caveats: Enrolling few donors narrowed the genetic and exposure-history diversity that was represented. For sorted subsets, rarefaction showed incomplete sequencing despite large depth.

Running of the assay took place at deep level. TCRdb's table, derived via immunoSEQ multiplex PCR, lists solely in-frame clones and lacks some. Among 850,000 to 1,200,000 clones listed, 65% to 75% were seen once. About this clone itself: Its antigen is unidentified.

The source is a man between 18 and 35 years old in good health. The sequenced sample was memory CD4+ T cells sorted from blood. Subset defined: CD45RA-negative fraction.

The CDR3 is CASSRARQGAGGGYTF. The CDR3 DNA reads as TGTGCCAGCAGCCGAGCCCGACAGGGGGCAGGGGGAGGCTACACCTTC. The genes are TRBV7-2 and TRBJ1-2, with 10 bases lining up with TRBD1. Per germline, CDR1 SGHTA and CDR2 FQGNSA. The CDR3 is made up of 16 amino acids. V lost 5 bases, J lost 8 bases, and 14 bases stayed unmatched.